The source of this T cell receptor (beta chain) is a study of blood T cell repertoires in COVID-19. The method was immunoSEQ multiplex PCR; TCRdb's version includes in-frame clones alone and lacks a portion of them. The sample lists a few hundred thousand clones; approximately 91% were seen once. The material sequenced was PBMCs or T cells enriched from blood (not recorded which). The receptor comes from a woman aged 40 to 50 who had been exposed to COVID-19.

The CDR3 nucleotides are TGTGCCAGCAGCCCTTCAGGGGGCCTAGGCGAGCAGTACTTC. Translated: CASSPSGGLGEQYF. This chain connects TRBV7-2 to TRBJ2-7; 8 bases are shared with TRBD1. The J segment lost 6 bases and the V segment lost 5 bases, leaving 9 bases of the junction unmatched. Germline-derived CDR1 and CDR2 are SGHTA and FQGNSA. This CDR3 has 14 residues. Combining the CDR3 with reference TRBV7-2 and TRBJ2-7 gives the whole variable domain GAGVSQSPSNKVTEKGKDVELRCDPISGHTALYWYRQSLGQGLEFLIYFQGNSAPDKSGLPSDRFSAERTGGSVSTLTIQRTQQEDSAVYLCASSPSGGLGEQYFGPGTRLTVT.